Listed below are T cell receptor beta chains from one sample, sequenced in a study of beta chain features in type 1 diabetes. Clones were read by immunoSEQ multiplex PCR, and TCRdb kept only the in-frame ones, dropping some. Among 500,000 to 850,000 clones, more than 12% were seen once, and the ten largest hold 0.03% to 0.04%. Sequenced material: naive CD4+ T cells from blood. The receptors were gathered from a man aged 18 to 30 with type 1 diabetes. Both conserved end residues are part of each CDR3. Fields, in order: D gene, V gene, J gene, clone size, CDR3 protein, CDR3 DNA. D genes are given only for firm matches. Size values are once, few and many counts, or a class for expanded clones, and some rows have none.

D gene: NA
V gene: TRBV5-1
J gene: TRBJ2-7
clone size: NA
CDR3 protein: CASSLPASPGTVAYEQYF
CDR3 DNA: TGCGCCAGCAGCCTCCCGGCATCGCCCGGGACGGTTGCCTACGAGCAGTACTTC

D gene: TRBD1
V gene: TRBV4-1
J gene: TRBJ1-1
clone size: few
CDR3 protein: CASSQGWTGIAEAFF
CDR3 DNA: TGCGCCAGCAGCCAAGGCTGGACAGGGATCGCTGAAGCTTTCTTT

D gene: NA
V gene: TRBV5-1
J gene: TRBJ2-1
clone size: few
CDR3 protein: CASSLVAAAPSYNEQFF
CDR3 DNA: TGCGCCAGCAGCTTGGTGGCAGCTGCGCCTTCCTACAATGAGCAGTTCTTC

D gene: NA
V gene: TRBV7-9
J gene: TRBJ1-1
clone size: NA
CDR3 protein: CASSSAPSALRGRTEAFF
CDR3 DNA: TGTGCCAGCAGCTCCGCCCCGTCGGCCCTCAGGGGAAGGACTGAAGCTTTCTTT

D gene: TRBD2
V gene: TRBV30
J gene: TRBJ2-5
clone size: NA
CDR3 protein: CAWSVAGGQETQYF
CDR3 DNA: TGTGCCTGGAGTGTAGCGGGAGGGCAAGAGACCCAGTACTTC

D gene: NA
V gene: TRBV18
J gene: TRBJ1-1
clone size: NA
CDR3 protein: CASSRMNTEAFF
CDR3 DNA: TGTGCCAGCTCCCGCATGAACACTGAAGCTTTCTTT

D gene: TRBD1
V gene: TRBV7-9
J gene: TRBJ2-7
clone size: once
CDR3 protein: CASSERQGDSEQYF
CDR3 DNA: TGTGCCAGCAGCGAACGACAGGGTGACTCCGAGCAGTACTTC

D gene: TRBD2
V gene: TRBV5-1
J gene: TRBJ2-1
clone size: few
CDR3 protein: CASSLTWGLAGGGEQFF
CDR3 DNA: TGCGCCAGCAGCCTCACCTGGGGACTAGCGGGAGGAGGCGAGCAGTTCTTC

D gene: NA
V gene: TRBV29-1
J gene: TRBJ1-2
clone size: NA
CDR3 protein: CSVAGTYYGYTF
CDR3 DNA: TGCAGCGTTGCAGGGACATACTATGGCTACACCTTC

D gene: NA
V gene: TRBV30
J gene: TRBJ2-7
clone size: once
CDR3 protein: CAWSGVGPGRLYEQYF
CDR3 DNA: TGTGCCTGGAGTGGGGTTGGGCCGGGCCGCCTTTACGAGCAGTACTTC

D gene: NA
V gene: TRBV25-1
J gene: TRBJ2-7
clone size: NA
CDR3 protein: CASSDAGPVSYEQYF
CDR3 DNA: TGTGCCAGCAGTGATGCAGGTCCAGTCTCCTACGAGCAGTACTTC

D gene: NA
V gene: TRBV5-1
J gene: TRBJ2-1
clone size: few
CDR3 protein: CASSSSASSSSNEQFF
CDR3 DNA: TGCGCCAGCAGCTCTTCCGCCAGTAGTTCTTCTAATGAGCAGTTCTTC

D gene: NA
V gene: TRBV4-2
J gene: TRBJ2-7
clone size: NA
CDR3 protein: CASSLATGAIREQYF
CDR3 DNA: TGTGCCAGCAGCCTAGCCACGGGGGCGATACGCGAGCAGTACTTC

D gene: TRBD2
V gene: TRBV13
J gene: TRBJ2-3
clone size: few
CDR3 protein: CASSPAPLAGVADTQYF
CDR3 DNA: TGTGCCAGCAGCCCAGCCCCGCTAGCGGGAGTGGCAGATACGCAGTATTTT

D gene: TRBD2
V gene: TRBV4-2
J gene: TRBJ2-1
clone size: few
CDR3 protein: CASSPPISGGGNEQFF
CDR3 DNA: TGTGCCAGCAGCCCCCCTATTAGCGGGGGGGGCAATGAGCAGTTCTTC

D gene: NA
V gene: TRBV7-2
J gene: TRBJ2-5
clone size: few
CDR3 protein: CASSREGKETQYF
CDR3 DNA: TGTGCCAGCAGCCGAGAGGGAAAAGAGACCCAGTACTTC

D gene: TRBD2
V gene: TRBV27
J gene: TRBJ2-6
clone size: few
CDR3 protein: CASSRVAGLSGANVLTF
CDR3 DNA: TGTGCCAGCAGTAGAGTAGCGGGGTTATCTGGGGCCAACGTCCTGACTTTC

D gene: TRBD2
V gene: TRBV13
J gene: TRBJ2-7
clone size: NA
CDR3 protein: CASSIAGSTYEQYF
CDR3 DNA: TGTGCCAGCAGCATAGCGGGTTCAACCTACGAGCAGTACTTC

D gene: TRBD2
V gene: TRBV4-2
J gene: TRBJ2-3
clone size: few
CDR3 protein: CASSQGSGAPEVDTQYF
CDR3 DNA: TGTGCCAGCAGCCAAGGTAGCGGGGCCCCGGAGGTTGATACGCAGTATTTT

D gene: NA
V gene: TRBV5-4
J gene: TRBJ1-4
clone size: NA
CDR3 protein: CASSGLGEKLFF
CDR3 DNA: TGTGCCAGTTCAGGGTTAGGGGAAAAACTGTTTTTT

D gene: NA
V gene: TRBV7-9
J gene: TRBJ2-3
clone size: NA
CDR3 protein: CASRQVGTSEDTQYF
CDR3 DNA: TGTGCCAGCAGGCAAGTAGGGACGTCGGAAGATACGCAGTATTTT

D gene: NA
V gene: TRBV19
J gene: TRBJ1-2
clone size: NA
CDR3 protein: CASSIRFDYGYTF
CDR3 DNA: TGTGCCAGTAGTATCCGGTTCGACTATGGCTACACCTTC